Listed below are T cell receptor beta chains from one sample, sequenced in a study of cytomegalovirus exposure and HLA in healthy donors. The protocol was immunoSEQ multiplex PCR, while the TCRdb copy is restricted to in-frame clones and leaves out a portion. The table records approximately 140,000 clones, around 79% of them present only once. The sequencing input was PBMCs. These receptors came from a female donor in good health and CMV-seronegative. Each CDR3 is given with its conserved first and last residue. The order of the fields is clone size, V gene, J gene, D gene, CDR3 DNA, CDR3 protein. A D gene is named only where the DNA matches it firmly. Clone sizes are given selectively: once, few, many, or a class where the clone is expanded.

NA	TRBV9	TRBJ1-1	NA	TGTGCCAGCAGCGTAGCGCAGGGAGGAACTGAAGCTTTCTTT	CASSVAQGGTEAFF
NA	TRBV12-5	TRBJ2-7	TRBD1	TGTGCTAGTGGTCCACAGGGGATCGGCGAGCAGTACTTC	CASGPQGIGEQYF
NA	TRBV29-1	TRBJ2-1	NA	TGCAGCGTTGAAGGGGCGAGGGACTGGAGCTCCTACAATGAGCAGTTCTTC	CSVEGARDWSSYNEQFF
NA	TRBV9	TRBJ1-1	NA	TGTGCCAGCAGCGTGCAGGGAGGGTACACTGAAGCTTTCTTT	CASSVQGGYTEAFF
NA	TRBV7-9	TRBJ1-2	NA	TGTGCCCTAGGAAGCGGATCTTTCCCTAACTATGGCTACACCTTC	CALGSGSFPNYGYTF
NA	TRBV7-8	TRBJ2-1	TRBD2	TGTGCCAGCAAGGAGACGTTGGGAGGGAAACGCAATGAGCAGTTCTTC	CASKETLGGKRNEQFF
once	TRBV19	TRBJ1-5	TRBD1	TGTGCCAGTAGTCCGACAGGGGGCAATCAGCCCCAGCATTTT	CASSPTGGNQPQHF
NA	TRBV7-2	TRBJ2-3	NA	TGTGCCAGCAGCACAGCAGATACGCAGTATTTT	CASSTADTQYF
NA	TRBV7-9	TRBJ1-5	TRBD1	TGTGCCAGCAGCCCCACAGGGGGCGGCAATCAGCCCCAGCATTTT	CASSPTGGGNQPQHF
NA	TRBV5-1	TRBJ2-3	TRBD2	TGCGCCAGCAGCTTAAGGACTAGCGGGGGGATCACAGATACGCAGTATTTT	CASSLRTSGGITDTQYF
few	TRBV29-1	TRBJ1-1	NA	TGCAGCGTTCAGACAGGTAACACTGAAGCTTTCTTT	CSVQTGNTEAFF
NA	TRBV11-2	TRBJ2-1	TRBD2	TGTGCCAGCAGCTATAAGCGGGAGGGCCGCTTAAGGAATGAGCAGTTCTTC	CASSYKREGRLRNEQFF
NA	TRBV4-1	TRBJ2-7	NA	TGCGCCAGCAGCCTCACAGGGAGAGAGCAGTACTTC	CASSLTGREQYF
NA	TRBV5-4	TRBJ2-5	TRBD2	TGTGCCAGCAGCTCGGGACTAGCGGGACGGGAGACCCAGTACTTC	CASSSGLAGRETQYF
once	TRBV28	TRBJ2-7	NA	TGTGCCAGCAGAAAAGAGTACGAGCAGTACTTC	CASRKEYEQYF
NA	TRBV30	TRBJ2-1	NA	TGTGCCTGGAGTGGTTCAAACAGGAGAGGGCAGTTCTTC	CAWSGSNRRGQFF
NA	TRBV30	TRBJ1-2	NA	TGTGCCTGGGGAGATGTGGCCTATGGCTACACCTTC	CAWGDVAYGYTF
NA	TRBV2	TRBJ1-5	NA	TGTGCCAGCAGGACTGGTAGAGAGCCCCAGCATTTT	CASRTGREPQHF